This T cell receptor beta chain came from a study of cytomegalovirus exposure and HLA in healthy donors. Comment on this clone: Its specificity is not known.

The CDR3 length is 15 residues. V lost 3 bases to trimming and J lost 3 bases, with 14 bases between them. Per germline, CDR1 LGHNA and CDR2 YSLEER. Study results and limitations: Many donors shared some public TCRs, even though most TCR sequences were rare. Three chains tied to CMV proved CMV antigen-specific in vitro. The classifier reportedly diagnosed cytomegalovirus status with high specificity and sensitivity.

Only in-frame clones appear in the TCRdb table, and some are missing; sequencing was by immunoSEQ multiplex PCR. The repertoire includes around 300,000 clones, 86% of them detected once, and less than 1.2% sits in the top ten. The chain recombines TRBV4-3 with TRBJ1-1; TRBD1 is a possible D gene (5 bases). This receptor was taken from a woman under 30 in good health and CMV-seronegative. Sequenced sample: PBMCs. DNA of the CDR3: TGCGCCAGCAGCCACTCTTGGGGGAGGGACACTGAAGCTTTCTTT. Amino acids: CASSHSWGRDTEAFF.